This T cell receptor beta chain was obtained from a study of CD8 T cells in Susac syndrome. This CDR3 has 17 amino acids. Looked up from germline, CDR1 is SGHTA and CDR2 is FQGNSA. J was trimmed by 4 bases and V by 3 bases; bases with no gene match: 12. CD8+ and CD4+ T cells from blood underwent TCR beta sequencing. Both CD4+ and CD8+ T cells were negatively isolated, and TEMRA cells underwent FACS enrichment. With random hexamers, about 0.45 to 1 ug RNA was reverse transcribed. A multiplex approach, immunoSEQ multiplex PCR, amplified TCR beta CDR3 across 54 Vbeta and 13 Jbeta. TCRdb itself ran the immunoSEQ multiplex PCR reads through MiXCR, one entry per CDR3 protein. The sample consists of approximately 100,000 distinct CDR3 sequences, 80% to 95% of them appearing once.

The J gene is TRBJ2-1, the V gene TRBV7-2, with 7 positions matching TRBD2. The TCR was taken from a human donor in good health. Specimen: CD4+ T cells from PBMCs. The DNA of the CDR3 is TGTGCCAGCAGCTTTCTCACGACTAGCCATAAGTACAATGAGCAGTTCTTC. Protein: CASSFLTTSHKYNEQFF.